These T cell receptor beta chains were read from a single sample in a study of vaccination and CD4 T cells after COVID-19. TCRdb analysed the PCR reads with MiXCR anew, one entry per CDR3 protein. The profile covers fewer than 13,000 distinct CDR3 sequences, with over 55% appearing a single time and approximately 20% taken by the ten largest. The antigens of these receptors remain unknown. Sequencing used CD4+ T cells from blood, cultured in vitro. The receptors were sampled from a human donor who had recovered from COVID-19. Each CDR3 is given with its conserved first and last residue. The D gene is left open where the match is weak. Clone size is shown for a subset of rows, as once, few, many or a class of expanded clone.

v_call	d_call	clone_size	j_call	cdr3_aa	cdr3_nt
TRBV12-5	.	.	TRBJ1-2	CASGLWPMVTTGYTF	TGTGCTAGTGGTTTGTGGCCTATGGTCACTACTGGCTACACCTTC
TRBV20-1	TRBD1	few	TRBJ1-1	CSARSGGGNTEAFF	TGCAGTGCTAGATCAGGGGGTGGGAACACTGAAGCTTTCTTT
TRBV7-2	.	.	TRBJ2-5	CASSLTRMQQETQYF	TGTGCCAGCAGCTTAACTAGAATGCAGCAAGAGACCCAGTACTTC
TRBV28	TRBD1	.	TRBJ1-4	CASSFGRGPLNEKLFF	TGTGCCAGCAGTTTTGGGAGGGGGCCCCTTAATGAAAAACTGTTTTTT
TRBV6-1	.	few	TRBJ2-6	CASILAGANVLTF	TGTGCCAGCATACTGGCTGGGGCCAACGTCCTGACTTTC
TRBV19	.	.	TRBJ1-1	CASTYRARGTEAFF	TGTGCCAGTACCTACAGGGCCCGGGGCACTGAAGCTTTCTTT
TRBV5-1	.	large	TRBJ1-5	CASSLGAYSNQPQHF	TGCGCCAGCAGCTTGGGGGCATATAGCAATCAGCCCCAGCATTTT
TRBV6-1	TRBD2	.	TRBJ2-1	CASRAGGASYNEQFF	TGTGCCAGCAGAGCGGGGGGGGCCTCCTACAATGAGCAGTTCTTC
TRBV12-3/TRBV12-4	.	.	TRBJ1-5	CASSWGLGRGNQPQHF	TGTGCCAGCAGTTGGGGACTAGGGAGAGGCAATCAGCCCCAGCATTTT
TRBV6-4	TRBD1	.	TRBJ1-6	CASSYSGTEYSPLHF	TGTGCCAGCAGTTATTCGGGGACAGAGTATTCACCCCTCCACTTT
TRBV6-1	.	.	TRBJ1-1	CASSKTEAFF	TGTGCCAGCAGCAAGACTGAAGCTTTCTTT
TRBV5-6	.	.	TRBJ2-2	CASSLWGATGELFF	TGTGCCAGCAGCTTGTGGGGTGCCACCGGGGAGCTGTTTTTT
TRBV4-1	.	.	TRBJ1-1	CASSGHPRRNTEAFF	TGCGCCAGCAGCGGACACCCCCGGAGGAACACTGAAGCTTTCTTT
TRBV11-2	.	.	TRBJ2-2	CASSSPRRRGGELFF	TGTGCCAGCAGCTCCCCTAGAAGGAGGGGCGGGGAGCTGTTTTTT
TRBV7-2	TRBD2	.	TRBJ2-3	CASSLDRDGGTQYF	TGTGCCAGCAGCTTAGACCGGGACGGGGGGACGCAGTATTTT
TRBV5-1	TRBD1	.	TRBJ2-7	CASSFGQGTYEQYF	TGCGCCAGCAGCTTTGGACAGGGGACCTACGAGCAGTACTTC
TRBV9	TRBD1	.	TRBJ1-1	CASSRPGQGTEAFF	TGTGCCAGCAGTCGCCCGGGACAGGGGACTGAAGCTTTCTTT
TRBV18	.	.	TRBJ1-1	CASSPDTPEAFF	TGTGCCAGCTCCCCAGACACGCCCGAAGCTTTCTTT
TRBV15	.	few	TRBJ1-2	CATSRDRGSGGYGYTF	TGTGCCACCAGCAGAGATAGGGGGAGCGGGGGCTATGGCTACACCTTC
TRBV9	.	.	TRBJ2-5	CASSVGVQKETQYF	TGTGCCAGCAGCGTAGGAGTCCAGAAAGAGACCCAGTACTTC
TRBV6-1	TRBD1	.	TRBJ2-6	CASRLRGQGPSGIKSGANVLTF	TGTGCCAGCAGATTAAGGGGACAGGGGCCCAGTGGGATAAAATCTGGGGCCAACGTCCTGACTTTC
TRBV4-3	TRBD1	.	TRBJ1-2	CASRQGGPGADGYTF	TGCGCCAGCAGGCAGGGGGGGCCAGGGGCTGATGGCTACACCTTC
TRBV6-1	TRBD1	once	TRBJ1-6	CASRGQFTINSPLHF	TGTGCCAGCAGGGGACAGTTTACTATTAATTCACCCCTCCACTTT
TRBV7-9	.	.	TRBJ2-7	CASSLAALSYEQYF	TGTGCCAGCAGCTTAGCGGCTCTGTCCTACGAGCAGTACTTC
TRBV15	.	.	TRBJ1-6	CATSSIGRGSPLHF	TGTGCCACCAGCTCGATAGGCAGGGGCTCACCCCTCCACTTT
TRBV14	TRBD2	.	TRBJ2-7	CASSRSSGGFYEQYF	TGTGCCAGCAGCCGCTCTAGCGGGGGGTTCTACGAGCAGTACTTC
TRBV12-3/TRBV12-4	TRBD1	.	TRBJ1-3	CASSLTGGGGNTIYF	TGTGCCAGCAGTTTGACAGGGGGCGGGGGAAACACCATATATTTT
TRBV6-1	.	.	TRBJ1-1	CASSRTAMNTEAFF	TGTGCCAGCAGTAGAACAGCCATGAACACTGAAGCTTTCTTT
TRBV20-1	TRBD1	.	TRBJ1-2	CSARGGQGAKERYGYTF	TGCAGTGCTAGGGGTGGACAGGGGGCAAAGGAGAGATATGGCTACACCTTC
TRBV20-1	.	.	TRBJ1-2	CSAPVRGSDGYTF	TGCAGTGCTCCCGTACGGGGATCCGATGGCTACACCTTC
TRBV30	TRBD2	.	TRBJ2-5	CAWKGSGDSQYF	TGTGCCTGGAAAGGTAGCGGGGATTCCCAGTACTTC
TRBV3-1	TRBD2	.	TRBJ2-7	CASSLHGLAGAGSYEQYF	TGTGCCAGCAGCCTCCACGGACTAGCGGGGGCGGGGTCCTACGAGCAGTACTTC
TRBV2	.	once	TRBJ2-3	CASTDKGGTDTQYF	TGTGCCAGCACCGATAAGGGGGGCACAGATACGCAGTATTTT
TRBV5-4	TRBD1	.	TRBJ2-3	CASSPGQGSLADTQYF	TGTGCCAGCAGCCCTGGACAGGGTTCTCTAGCCGATACGCAGTATTTT
TRBV7-9	TRBD2	.	TRBJ2-3	CASSPVGGSGGARYF	TGTGCCAGCAGTCCCGTAGGGGGTAGCGGGGGGGCCCGGTATTTT
TRBV24-1	.	.	TRBJ2-3	CATSDLQEGWADTQYF	TGTGCCACCAGTGATTTGCAGGAGGGGTGGGCAGATACGCAGTATTTT
TRBV2	TRBD1	.	TRBJ1-2	CASSLTGDPNYGYTF	TGTGCCAGCAGTCTAACAGGGGATCCTAACTATGGCTACACCTTC
TRBV7-2	.	.	TRBJ1-2	CASSLAHASYGYTF	TGTGCCAGCAGCTTAGCGCACGCTAGCTATGGCTACACCTTC
TRBV5-1	.	once	TRBJ2-7	CASSLREGGPYEQYF	TGCGCCAGCAGCCTCCGCGAAGGGGGGCCCTACGAGCAGTACTTC
TRBV28	.	.	TRBJ1-2	CASSTGFNYGYTF	TGTGCCAGCAGTACAGGGTTTAACTATGGCTACACCTTC
TRBV6-1	TRBD1	.	TRBJ2-2	CASSGTGYGTGELFF	TGTGCCAGCAGCGGGACAGGGTATGGAACCGGGGAGCTGTTTTTT
TRBV7-8	TRBD1	.	TRBJ1-2	CASSPRGGWTGYGYTF	TGTGCCAGCAGCCCACGAGGCGGATGGACAGGGTACGGCTACACCTTC
TRBV5-1	TRBD1	.	TRBJ1-2	CASSLGDRGNYGYTF	TGCGCCAGCAGCTTGGGGGACAGGGGGAACTATGGCTACACCTTC
TRBV6-1	TRBD1	few	TRBJ1-5	CASRDRVNQPQHF	TGTGCCAGCCGGGACAGGGTAAATCAGCCCCAGCATTTT
TRBV27	.	.	TRBJ2-1	CASSLSLQGGPYNEQFF	TGTGCCAGCAGTCTATCCCTACAGGGAGGCCCTTACAATGAGCAGTTCTTC
TRBV10-2	.	.	TRBJ1-2	CASRAENYGYTF	TGCGCCAGCAGGGCGGAGAACTATGGCTACACCTTC
TRBV12-3/TRBV12-4	.	.	TRBJ2-5	CASSRYKGGGETQYF	TGTGCCAGCAGTCGATACAAGGGGGGAGGAGAGACCCAGTACTTC
TRBV6-1	TRBD1	.	TRBJ1-1	CASSPGDRTFF	TGTGCCAGCAGCCCAGGGGACAGAACTTTCTTT
TRBV24-1	TRBD1	.	TRBJ2-3	CATSERGRGDTQYF	TGTGCCACCAGTGAAAGGGGGCGAGGGGATACGCAGTATTTT
TRBV7-2	.	.	TRBJ2-2	CASSLFRLGGGREELFF	TGTGCCAGCAGCTTATTCCGCTTGGGAGGGGGACGCGAGGAGCTGTTTTTT
TRBV20-1	.	.	TRBJ2-3	CSAPTVGGGSTDTQYF	TGCAGTGCTCCCACCGTAGGGGGGGGGAGCACAGATACGCAGTATTTT
TRBV7-2	.	.	TRBJ2-1	CASSLVSGEQFF	TGTGCCAGCAGCTTAGTGAGCGGGGAGCAGTTCTTC
TRBV3-1	TRBD1	.	TRBJ2-4	CASSPPPTGRGNIQYF	TGTGCCAGCAGCCCACCCCCGACAGGGCGCGGAAACATTCAGTACTTC
TRBV19	.	.	TRBJ1-2	CASSRLQGNYGYTF	TGTGCCAGTAGTCGCCTACAGGGTAACTATGGCTACACCTTC
TRBV7-9	.	few	TRBJ2-2	CASSPKLRMTDYNTGELFF	TGTGCCAGCAGCCCTAAACTTAGAATGACAGACTATAACACCGGGGAGCTGTTTTTT